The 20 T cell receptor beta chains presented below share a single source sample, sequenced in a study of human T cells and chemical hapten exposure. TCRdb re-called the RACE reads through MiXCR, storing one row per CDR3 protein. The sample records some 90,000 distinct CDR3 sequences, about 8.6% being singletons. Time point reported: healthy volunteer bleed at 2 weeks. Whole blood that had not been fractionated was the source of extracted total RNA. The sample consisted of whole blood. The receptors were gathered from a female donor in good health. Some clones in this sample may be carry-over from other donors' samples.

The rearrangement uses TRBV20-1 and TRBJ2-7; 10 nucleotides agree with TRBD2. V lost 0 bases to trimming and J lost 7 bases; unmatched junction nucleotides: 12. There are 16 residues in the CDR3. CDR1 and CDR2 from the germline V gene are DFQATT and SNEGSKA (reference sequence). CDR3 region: CSARDFSLAGVGEQYF. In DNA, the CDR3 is TGCAGTGCTAGAGATTTTTCTCTAGCGGGAGTTGGGGAGCAGTACTTC.

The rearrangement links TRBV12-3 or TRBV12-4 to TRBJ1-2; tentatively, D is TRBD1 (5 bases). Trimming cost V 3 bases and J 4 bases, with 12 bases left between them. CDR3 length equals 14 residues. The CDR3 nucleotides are TGTGCCAGCAGTTTGCGGGGCCTCCCCTATGGCTACACCTTC. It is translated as CASSLRGLPYGYTF.

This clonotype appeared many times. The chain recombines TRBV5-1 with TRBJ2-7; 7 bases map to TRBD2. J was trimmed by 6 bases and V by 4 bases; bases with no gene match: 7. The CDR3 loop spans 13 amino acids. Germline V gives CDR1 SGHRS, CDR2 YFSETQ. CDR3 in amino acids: CASSIGTTVEQYF. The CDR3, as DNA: TGCGCCAGCAGCATAGGGACTACCGTCGAGCAGTACTTC.

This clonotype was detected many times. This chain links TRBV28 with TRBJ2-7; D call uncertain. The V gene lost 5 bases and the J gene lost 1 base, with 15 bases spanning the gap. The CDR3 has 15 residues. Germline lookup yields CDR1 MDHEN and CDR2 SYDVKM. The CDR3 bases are TGTGCCAGCAGTGCCTCGGGCCTAGGGTCCTACGAGCAGTACTTC. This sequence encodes CASSASGLGSYEQYF. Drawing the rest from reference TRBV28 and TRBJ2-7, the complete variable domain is DVKVTQSSRYLVKRTGEKVFLECVQDMDHENMFWYRQDPGLGLRLIYFSYDVKMKEKGDIPEGYSVSREKKERFSLILESASTNQTSMYLCASSASGLGSYEQYFGPGTRLTVT.

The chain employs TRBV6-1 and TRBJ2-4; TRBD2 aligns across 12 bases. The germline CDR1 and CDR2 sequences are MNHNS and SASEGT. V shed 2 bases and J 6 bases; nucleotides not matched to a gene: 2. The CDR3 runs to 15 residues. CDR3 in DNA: TGTGCCAGCAGTGAACTAGCGGGAGGGCCAAACATTCAGTACTTC. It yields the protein CASSELAGGPNIQYF.

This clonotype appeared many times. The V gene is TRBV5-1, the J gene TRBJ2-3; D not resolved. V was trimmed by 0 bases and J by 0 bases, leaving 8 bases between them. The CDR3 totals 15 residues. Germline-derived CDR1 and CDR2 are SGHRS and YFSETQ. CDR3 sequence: CASSLEASSTDTQYF. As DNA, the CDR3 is TGCGCCAGCAGCTTGGAAGCTTCGAGCACAGATACGCAGTATTTT.

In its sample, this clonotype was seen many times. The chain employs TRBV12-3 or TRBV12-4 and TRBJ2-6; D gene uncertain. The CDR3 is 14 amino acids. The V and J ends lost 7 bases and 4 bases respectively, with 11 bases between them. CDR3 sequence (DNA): TGTGCCAGCACCCCCACTGCCGGGGCCAACGTCCTGACTTTC. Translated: CASTPTAGANVLTF.

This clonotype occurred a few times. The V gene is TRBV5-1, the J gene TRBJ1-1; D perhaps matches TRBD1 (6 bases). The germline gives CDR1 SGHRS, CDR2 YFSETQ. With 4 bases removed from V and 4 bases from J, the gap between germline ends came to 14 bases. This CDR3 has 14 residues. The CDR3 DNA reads TGCGCCAGCAGCCCCTCAGGGGAGAGCACTGAAGCTTTCTTT. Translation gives CASSPSGESTEAFF.

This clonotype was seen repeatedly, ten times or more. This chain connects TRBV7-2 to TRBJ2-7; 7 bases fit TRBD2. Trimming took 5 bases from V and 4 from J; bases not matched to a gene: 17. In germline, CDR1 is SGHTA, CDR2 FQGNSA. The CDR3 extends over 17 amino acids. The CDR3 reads CASSPIPRSGTHYEQYF. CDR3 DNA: TGTGCCAGCAGCCCAATACCCAGAAGCGGGACGCATTACGAGCAGTACTTC.

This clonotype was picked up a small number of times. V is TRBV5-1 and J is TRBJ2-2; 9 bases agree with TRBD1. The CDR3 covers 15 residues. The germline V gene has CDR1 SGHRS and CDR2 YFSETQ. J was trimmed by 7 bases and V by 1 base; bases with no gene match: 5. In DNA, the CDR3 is TGCGCCAGCAGCTTGACAGGGGGCAGTAACGGGGAGCTGTTTTTT. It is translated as CASSLTGGSNGELFF.

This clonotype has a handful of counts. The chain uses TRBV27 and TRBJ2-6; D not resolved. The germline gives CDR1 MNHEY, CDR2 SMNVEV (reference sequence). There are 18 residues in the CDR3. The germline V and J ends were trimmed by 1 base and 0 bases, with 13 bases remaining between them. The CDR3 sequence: CASSLWGTVPSGANVLTF. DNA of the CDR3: TGTGCCAGCAGTTTATGGGGTACAGTCCCCTCTGGGGCCAACGTCCTGACTTTC.

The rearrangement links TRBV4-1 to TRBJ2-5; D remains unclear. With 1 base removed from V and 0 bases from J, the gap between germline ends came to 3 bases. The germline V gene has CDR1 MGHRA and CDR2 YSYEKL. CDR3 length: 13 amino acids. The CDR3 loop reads CASSQVNQETQYF. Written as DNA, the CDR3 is TGCGCCAGCAGCCAAGTCAACCAAGAGACCCAGTACTTC.

For the CDR3, the DNA is TGTGCCAGCAGCTCTCCGGACAGGCTAATGAACACTGAAGCTTTCTTT. Residues: CASSSPDRLMNTEAFF. The V gene is TRBV7-2, the J gene TRBJ1-1; 7 nucleotides match TRBD1. The germline CDR1 and CDR2 sequences are SGHTA and FQGNSA. CDR3 length: 16 amino acids. V lost 4 bases to trimming and J lost 0 bases; unmatched junction nucleotides: 8.

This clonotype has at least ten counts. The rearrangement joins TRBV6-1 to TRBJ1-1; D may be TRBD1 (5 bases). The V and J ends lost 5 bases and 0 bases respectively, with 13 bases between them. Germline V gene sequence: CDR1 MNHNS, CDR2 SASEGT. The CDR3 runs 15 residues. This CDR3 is CASSPTDRLNTEAFF. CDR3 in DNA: TGTGCCAGCAGTCCCACCGACAGACTGAACACTGAAGCTTTCTTT.

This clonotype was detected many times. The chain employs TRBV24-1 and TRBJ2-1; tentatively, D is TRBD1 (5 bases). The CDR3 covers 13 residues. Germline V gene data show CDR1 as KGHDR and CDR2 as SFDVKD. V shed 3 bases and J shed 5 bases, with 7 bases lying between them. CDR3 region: CATSDPGNNEQFF. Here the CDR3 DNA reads TGTGCCACCAGTGATCCAGGGAACAATGAGCAGTTCTTC.

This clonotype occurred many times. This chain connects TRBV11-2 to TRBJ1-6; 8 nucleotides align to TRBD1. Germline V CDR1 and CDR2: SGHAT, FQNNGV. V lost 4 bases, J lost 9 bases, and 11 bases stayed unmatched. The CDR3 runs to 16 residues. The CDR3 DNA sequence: TGTGCCAGCAGCTCACGGGACAGGCTCCTCGGTTCACCCCTCCACTTT. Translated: CASSSRDRLLGSPLHF.

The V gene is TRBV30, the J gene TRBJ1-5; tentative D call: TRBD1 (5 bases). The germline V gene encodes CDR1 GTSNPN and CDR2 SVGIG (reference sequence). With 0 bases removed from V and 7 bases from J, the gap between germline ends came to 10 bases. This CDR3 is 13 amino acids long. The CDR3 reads CAWSVRGYQPQHF. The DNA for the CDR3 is TGTGCCTGGAGTGTGCGGGGGTACCAGCCCCAGCATTTT. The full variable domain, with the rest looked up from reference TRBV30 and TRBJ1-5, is SQTIHQWPATLVQPVGSPLSLECTVEGTSNPNLYWYRQAAGRGLQLLFYSVGIGQISSEVPQNLSASRPQDRQFILSSKKLLLSDSGFYLCAWSVRGYQPQHFGDGTRLSIL.

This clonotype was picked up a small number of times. The DNA of the CDR3 is TGCAGTGCTAGTAGAGGCCTAGCGGAACAAGAGACCCAGTACTTC. Translation: CSASRGLAEQETQYF. The J gene is TRBJ2-5, the V gene TRBV20-1, with 7 nucleotides matching TRBD2. The trim removed 3 bases at V and 2 bases at J, leaving 9 bases unmatched. Per germline, CDR1 DFQATT and CDR2 SNEGSKA (reference sequence). The CDR3 covers 15 residues.

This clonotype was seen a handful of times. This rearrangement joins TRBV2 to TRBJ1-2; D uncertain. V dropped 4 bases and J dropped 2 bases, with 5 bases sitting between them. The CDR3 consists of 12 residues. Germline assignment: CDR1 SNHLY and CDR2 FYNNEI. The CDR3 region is CASSAVNYGYTF. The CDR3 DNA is TGTGCCAGCAGTGCGGTAAACTATGGCTACACCTTC.

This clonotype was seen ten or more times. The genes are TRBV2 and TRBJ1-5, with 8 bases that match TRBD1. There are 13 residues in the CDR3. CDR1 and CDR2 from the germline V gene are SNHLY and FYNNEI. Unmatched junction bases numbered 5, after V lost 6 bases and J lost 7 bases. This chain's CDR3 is CASSATGVQPQHF. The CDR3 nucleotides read TGTGCCAGCAGCGCGACAGGGGTGCAGCCCCAGCATTTT.